This TCR beta chain originates from a study of blood T cell repertoires in COVID-19. Study summary: Specimens from acute and convalescent COVID-19 originated in the United States, Italy and Spain.

The germline gives CDR1 MNHEY, CDR2 SMNVEV (reference sequence). V gave up 9 bases and J gave up 8 bases; unmatched junction bases: 10. This CDR3 region has 13 residues. Participants, roughly 18 to 89 years old, spanned 25 or so US areas. Clinical histories supplied by participants themselves formed the basis of cohort assignment. TCRdb's copy holds only in-frame clones and misses some; the assay was immunoSEQ multiplex PCR. In the table there are fewer than 250,000 clones, roughly four fifths of which are singletons. Sample: PBMCs or T cells enriched from blood (not recorded which). This sequence originates from a woman aged 35 to 49 who had been exposed to COVID-19. The chain recombines TRBV27 with TRBJ1-1, with 9 bases matching TRBD1. The CDR3 nucleotides are TGTGCCAGTGGGCCGGGACAGGGTCGCGAAGCTTTCTTT. It translates to CASGPGQGREAFF.